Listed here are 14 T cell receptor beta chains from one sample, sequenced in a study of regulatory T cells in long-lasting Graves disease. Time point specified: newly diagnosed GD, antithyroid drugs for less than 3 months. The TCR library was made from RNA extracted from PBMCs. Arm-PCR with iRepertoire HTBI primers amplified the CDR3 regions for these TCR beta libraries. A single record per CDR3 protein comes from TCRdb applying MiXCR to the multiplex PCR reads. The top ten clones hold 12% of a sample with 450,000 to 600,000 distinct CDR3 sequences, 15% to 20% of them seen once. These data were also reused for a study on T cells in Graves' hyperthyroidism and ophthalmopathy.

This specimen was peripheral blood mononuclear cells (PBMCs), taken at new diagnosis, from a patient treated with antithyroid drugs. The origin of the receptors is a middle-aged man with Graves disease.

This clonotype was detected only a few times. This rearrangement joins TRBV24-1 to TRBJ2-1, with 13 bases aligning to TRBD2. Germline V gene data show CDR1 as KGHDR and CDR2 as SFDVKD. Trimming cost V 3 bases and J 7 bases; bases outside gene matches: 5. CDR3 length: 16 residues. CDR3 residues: CATSDTSGRAPNEQFF. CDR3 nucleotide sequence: TGTGCCACCAGTGATACTAGCGGGAGGGCCCCAAATGAGCAGTTCTTC.

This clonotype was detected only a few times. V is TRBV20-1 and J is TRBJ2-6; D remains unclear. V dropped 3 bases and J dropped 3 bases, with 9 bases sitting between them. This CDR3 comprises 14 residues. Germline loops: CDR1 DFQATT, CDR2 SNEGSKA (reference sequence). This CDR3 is CSARTYRGANVLTF. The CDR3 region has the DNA TGCAGTGCTAGGACTTATCGTGGGGCCAACGTCCTGACTTTC.

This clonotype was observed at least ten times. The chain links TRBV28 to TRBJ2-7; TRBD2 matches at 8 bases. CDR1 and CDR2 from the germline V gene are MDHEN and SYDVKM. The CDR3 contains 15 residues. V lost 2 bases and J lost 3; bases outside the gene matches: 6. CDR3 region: CASSLLGRALYEQYF. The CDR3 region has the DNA TGTGCCAGCAGTTTACTCGGGAGGGCCCTCTACGAGCAGTACTTC.

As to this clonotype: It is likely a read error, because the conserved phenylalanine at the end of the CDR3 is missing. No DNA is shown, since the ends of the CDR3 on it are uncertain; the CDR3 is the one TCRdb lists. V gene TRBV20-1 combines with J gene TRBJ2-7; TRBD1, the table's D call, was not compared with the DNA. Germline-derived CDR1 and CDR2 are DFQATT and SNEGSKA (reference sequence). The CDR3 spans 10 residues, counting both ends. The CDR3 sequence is CSARGRRSVL.

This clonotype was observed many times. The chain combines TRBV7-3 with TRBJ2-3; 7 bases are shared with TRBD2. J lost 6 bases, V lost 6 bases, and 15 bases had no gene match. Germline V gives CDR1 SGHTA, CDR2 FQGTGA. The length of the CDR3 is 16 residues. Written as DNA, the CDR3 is TGTGCCAGCAGGTTCTCTTTTGGGCGGGAGACGGATACGCAGTATTTT. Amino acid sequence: CASRFSFGRETDTQYF.

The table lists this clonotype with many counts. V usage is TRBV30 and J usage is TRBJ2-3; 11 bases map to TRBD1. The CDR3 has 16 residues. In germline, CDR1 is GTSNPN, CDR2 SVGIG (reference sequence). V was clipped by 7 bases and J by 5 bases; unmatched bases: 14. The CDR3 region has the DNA TGTGCCTTTTCCCCGGTGGACAGGGGGCCCGGAGATACGCAGTATTTT. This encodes CAFSPVDRGPGDTQYF.

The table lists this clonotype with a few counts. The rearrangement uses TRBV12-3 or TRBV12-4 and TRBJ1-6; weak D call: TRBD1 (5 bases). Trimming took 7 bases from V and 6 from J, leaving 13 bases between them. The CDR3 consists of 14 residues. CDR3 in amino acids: CASTFGAVNSPLHF. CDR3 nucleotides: TGTGCCAGCACCTTCGGGGCAGTTAATTCACCCCTCCACTTT.

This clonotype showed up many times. The CDR3: CGGVFSYEQYF. The CDR3 DNA reads as TGCGGCGGCGTCTTCTCCTACGAGCAGTACTTC. The chain employs TRBV20-1 and TRBJ2-7; D is uncertain. The CDR3 runs 11 residues. The germline CDR1 and CDR2 sequences are DFQATT and SNEGSKA (reference sequence).

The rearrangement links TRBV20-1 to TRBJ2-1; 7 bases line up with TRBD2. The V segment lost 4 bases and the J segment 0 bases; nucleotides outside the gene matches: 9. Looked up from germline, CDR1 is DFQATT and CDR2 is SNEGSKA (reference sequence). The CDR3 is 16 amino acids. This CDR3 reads CSAIRPSGSSYNEQFF. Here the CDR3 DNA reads TGCAGTGCTATTCGCCCTAGCGGTAGCTCCTACAATGAGCAGTTCTTC.

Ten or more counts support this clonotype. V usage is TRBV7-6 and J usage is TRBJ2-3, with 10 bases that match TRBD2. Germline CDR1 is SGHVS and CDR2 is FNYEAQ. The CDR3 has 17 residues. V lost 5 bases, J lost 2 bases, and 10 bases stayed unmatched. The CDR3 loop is CASSKTSGRAITDTQYF. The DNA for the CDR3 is TGTGCCAGCAGCAAGACTAGCGGGCGCGCCATCACAGATACGCAGTATTTT.

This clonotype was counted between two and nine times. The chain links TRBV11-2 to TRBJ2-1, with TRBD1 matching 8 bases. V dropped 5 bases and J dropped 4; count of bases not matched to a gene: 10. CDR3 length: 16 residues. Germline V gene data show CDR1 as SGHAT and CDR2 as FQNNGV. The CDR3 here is CASSQAQGVPYNEQFF. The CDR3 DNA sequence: TGTGCCAGCAGCCAAGCACAGGGGGTTCCGTACAATGAGCAGTTCTTC.

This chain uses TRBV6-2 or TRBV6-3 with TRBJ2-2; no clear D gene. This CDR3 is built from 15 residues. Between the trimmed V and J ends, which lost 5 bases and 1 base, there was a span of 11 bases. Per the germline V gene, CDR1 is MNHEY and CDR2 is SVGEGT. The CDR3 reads CASSEMALNTGELFF. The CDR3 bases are TGTGCCAGCAGTGAGATGGCGCTGAACACCGGGGAGCTGTTTTTT.

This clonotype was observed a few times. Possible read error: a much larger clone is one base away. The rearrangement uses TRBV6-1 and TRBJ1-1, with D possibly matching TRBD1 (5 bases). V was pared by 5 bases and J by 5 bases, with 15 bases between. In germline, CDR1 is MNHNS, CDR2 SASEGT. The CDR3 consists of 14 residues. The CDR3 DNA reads TGTGCCAGCAGTCACGAAGGGGCTGGAACTGAAGCTTTCTTT. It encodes CASSHEGAGTEAFF.

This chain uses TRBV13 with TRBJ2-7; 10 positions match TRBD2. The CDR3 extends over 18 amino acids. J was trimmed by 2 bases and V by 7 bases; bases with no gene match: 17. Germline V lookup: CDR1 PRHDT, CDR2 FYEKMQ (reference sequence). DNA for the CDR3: TGTGCCAGCATCTCCCGGTCGGTCGGACTAGCGGTACCCTACGAGCAGTACTTC. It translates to CASISRSVGLAVPYEQYF.